Listed below are T cell receptor beta chains from one sample, sequenced in a study of blood T cells in healthy people across ages. One entry per CDR3 protein, called by TCRdb with MiXCR from the 5' RACE reads. The sample lists about 940,000 distinct CDR3 sequences, roughly 43% occurring once. Sample: blood. The receptors were gathered from a man aged 30 to 45 in good health. Each CDR3 is given with its conserved first and last residue. The D gene is left open where the match is weak. Expanded clones get a size class; other rows say once, few or many, or leave the size out.

TRBJ2-7	TRBD1	few	TRBV7-9	TGTGCCAGCAGCCCTATCGTCGGGACAGGGTCCAACGAGCAGTACTTC	CASSPIVGTGSNEQYF
TRBJ1-4	TRBD1	NA	TRBV6-6	TGTGCCAGCATACCCGACAGGGGAAGGGGGGACGAAAAACTGTTTTTT	CASIPDRGRGDEKLFF
TRBJ2-1	NA	few	TRBV11-1	TGTGCCAGCAGCTTTAGACAGGAAATTTACAATGAGCAGTTCTTC	CASSFRQEIYNEQFF
TRBJ2-1	NA	few	TRBV29-1	TGCAGCGTTCTGAATAGGGGATACAATGAGCAGTTCTTC	CSVLNRGYNEQFF
TRBJ2-7	NA	NA	TRBV3-1	TGTGCCAGCAGCCACAGCGGGCTTGCCTACGAGCAGTACTTC	CASSHSGLAYEQYF
TRBJ2-5	TRBD1	NA	TRBV3-1	TGTGCCAGCAGCCAAAGGACAGGGGACGGTCGTGGGACCCAGTACTTC	CASSQRTGDGRGTQYF
TRBJ2-1	NA	NA	TRBV29-1	TGCAGCATTGCAGGGGGGTACAATGAGCAGTTCTTC	CSIAGGYNEQFF
TRBJ2-5	NA	few	TRBV20-1	TGCAGTGCTCCAGACTGGGGGCTATTCATGGAGACCCAGTACTTC	CSAPDWGLFMETQYF
TRBJ1-4	NA	few	TRBV25-1	TGTGCCAGCAGTTCCCGCCCCCCTGGAAAACTGTTTTTT	CASSSRPPGKLFF
TRBJ1-2	NA	NA	TRBV14	TGTGCCAGCAGCCATCGGACGGAAGCTAACTATGGCTACACCTTC	CASSHRTEANYGYTF
TRBJ2-1	TRBD1	few	TRBV29-1	TGCAGCGGTGAAACAGGGGGAGGTTACAATGAGCAGTTCTTC	CSGETGGGYNEQFF
TRBJ1-3	NA	NA	TRBV7-2	TGTGCCAGCAACCTTAGGGTCGGGGGTGGCTCTGGAAACACCATATATTTT	CASNLRVGGGSGNTIYF
TRBJ1-4	NA	few	TRBV2	TGTGCCAGCAGTGTGGAGGTCCTGTCGAAACTGTTTTTT	CASSVEVLSKLFF
TRBJ1-1	NA	few	TRBV7-8	TGTGCCAGCAGCTTGATTGGACAGTATGAAGCTTTCTTT	CASSLIGQYEAFF
TRBJ2-7	NA	NA	TRBV7-2	TGTGCCAGCAGCTTATTACGGGACTCGTCCTACGAGCAGTACTTC	CASSLLRDSSYEQYF
TRBJ1-5	TRBD1	NA	TRBV3-1	TGTGCCAGCAGCCCCGGGCTGGCAGGGGACAGGAATCAGCCCCAGCATTTT	CASSPGLAGDRNQPQHF
TRBJ2-2	TRBD2	NA	TRBV9	TGTGCCAGCAGCGTAGGGACTAGCGGCAACACCGGGGAGCTGTTTTTT	CASSVGTSGNTGELFF
TRBJ2-7	NA	NA	TRBV5-1	TGCGCCAGCAGCCCCTCTCTCACCGCGTACGAGCAGTACTTC	CASSPSLTAYEQYF
TRBJ2-1	TRBD2	NA	TRBV3-1	TGTGCCAGCAGCCAAGGGGGCCGGGACTACGTCTACAATGAGCAGTTCTTC	CASSQGGRDYVYNEQFF
TRBJ2-5	NA	few	TRBV12-3/TRBV12-4	TGTGCCAGCAGTTTCGTAGCTCAAGAGACCCAGTACTTC	CASSFVAQETQYF
TRBJ2-3	NA	many	TRBV7-2	TGTGCCAGCAGCCTCCAACTAGATACGCAGTATTTT	CASSLQLDTQYF
TRBJ1-6	NA	NA	TRBV21-1	TGTGCCAGCAGCTCGAAGATGGGACAGCCCTTAAGATTCCGCGCTGGATCCTATAATTCACCCCTCCACTTT	CASSSKMGQPLRFRAGSYNSPLHF
TRBJ2-3	TRBD1	NA	TRBV18	TGTGCCAGCCCACCACAGGGGTATACGACAGATACGCAGTATTTT	CASPPQGYTTDTQYF
TRBJ1-1	NA	NA	TRBV3-1	TGTGCCAGCAGCGCACAGGAGAACACTGAAGCTTTCTTT	CASSAQENTEAFF
TRBJ2-3	TRBD1	few	TRBV5-1	TGCGCCAGCAGCTTGGACGGGACAGGTCCCACAGATACGCAGTATTTT	CASSLDGTGPTDTQYF
TRBJ2-2	NA	NA	TRBV7-2	TGTGCCAGCAGCTTAGGAGTGACGGTGAACACCGGGGAGCTGTTTTTT	CASSLGVTVNTGELFF
TRBJ1-2	NA	NA	TRBV5-1	TGCGCGACCGCGACGGAAAGTGCGGGCGGGCTCGGGTATGGCTACACCTTC	CATATESAGGLGYGYTF